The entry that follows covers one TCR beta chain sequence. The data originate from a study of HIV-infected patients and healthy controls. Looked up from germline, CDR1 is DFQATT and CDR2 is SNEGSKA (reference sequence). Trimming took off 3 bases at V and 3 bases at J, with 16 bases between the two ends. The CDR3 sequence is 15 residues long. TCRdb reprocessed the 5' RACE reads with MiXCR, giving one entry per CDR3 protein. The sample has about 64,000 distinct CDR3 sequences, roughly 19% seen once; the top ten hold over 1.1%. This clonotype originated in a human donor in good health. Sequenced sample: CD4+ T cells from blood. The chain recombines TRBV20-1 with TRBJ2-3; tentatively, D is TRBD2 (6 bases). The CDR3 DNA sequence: TGCAGTGCTAGTTGGGCCGGGGGTCCAACAGATACGCAGTATTTT. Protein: CSASWAGGPTDTQYF.